A selection of T cell receptor beta chains follows, all from one sample in a study of T cell responses to AZD1222 COVID-19 vaccine. The assay was immunoSEQ multiplex PCR, and TCRdb's table has in-frame clones only and misses some. The repertoire holds about 150,000 clones, with about 88% as singletons. The sample here was peripheral blood, taken on day 0 of AZD1222 vaccination. The receptors were gathered from an adult in good health. CDR3s include the opening cysteine and the closing phenylalanine or tryptophan. D genes are given only for firm matches. Some rows mark clone size as missing; the rest say once, few, many or name a class of expanded clone.

>few|TRBV6-5|-|TRBJ1-3
TGTGCCAGCAGCTTTGACAGGGGAAACACCATATATTTT
CASSFDRGNTIYF
>-|TRBV28|-|TRBJ2-7
TGTGCCAGCAACCCCCTCGGGACACTTAGCTCCTACGAGCAGTACTTC
CASNPLGTLSSYEQYF
>-|TRBV18|-|TRBJ1-4
TGTGCCAGCTCACCTTCCAGGGAAGGGTCGGAAAAACTGTTTTTT
CASSPSREGSEKLFF
>-|TRBV11-2|-|TRBJ1-4
TGTGCCAGCAGCTTATGGACAAACGGAAAACTGTTTTTT
CASSLWTNGKLFF
>-|TRBV15|-|TRBJ1-3
TGTGCCACCAGCAGAAGTAAGACAGATTACTACTCTGGAAACACCATATATTTT
CATSRSKTDYYSGNTIYF
>-|TRBV28|-|TRBJ2-3
TGTGCCAGCAGTTCCGCCGGGACTAGCACAGATACGCAGTATTTT
CASSSAGTSTDTQYF
>-|TRBV7-6|TRBD1|TRBJ1-3
TGTGCCAGCAGCCTTCGAGGGGACAGACACTTTGGAAACACCATATATTTT
CASSLRGDRHFGNTIYF
>-|TRBV9|-|TRBJ1-5
TGTGCCAGCAGCGCCCCGTATAGCAATCAGCCCCAGCATTTT
CASSAPYSNQPQHF
>-|TRBV2|-|TRBJ1-1
TGTGCCAGCAGTGAGAGACGGATGAACACTGAAGCTTTCTTT
CASSERRMNTEAFF
>-|TRBV4-1|-|TRBJ2-7
TGCGCCAGCAGCCAAGATCAGGCAGAATCCTACGAGCAGTACTTC
CASSQDQAESYEQYF
>-|TRBV10-3|-|TRBJ1-4
TGTGCCATCAGCGAGGGGAGGGATAATGAAAAACTGTTTTTT
CAISEGRDNEKLFF
>-|TRBV5-6|TRBD1|TRBJ1-1
TGTGCCAGCAGCTTCGTAGGACAGGGGACTTCTGAAGCTTTCTTT
CASSFVGQGTSEAFF
>-|TRBV19|TRBD2|TRBJ2-1
TGTGCCAGTAGTATACGGGGGGACGGTGAGCAGTTCTTC
CASSIRGDGEQFF
>-|TRBV30|-|TRBJ2-2
TGTGCCTGGAGCGTAGCAGGGACCGGGGAGCTGTTTTTT
CAWSVAGTGELFF
>-|TRBV7-9|-|TRBJ1-1
TGTGCCAGCAGCCCGAGTGGAGGGGAAGCTTTCTTT
CASSPSGGEAFF
>-|TRBV18|-|TRBJ1-6
TGTGCCAGCTCACCGCGGACGCTGAATAATTCACCCCTCCACTTT
CASSPRTLNNSPLHF
>-|TRBV30|-|TRBJ1-5
TGTGCCTGGAGTCCCGGGCTGAGCAATCAGCCCCAGCATTTT
CAWSPGLSNQPQHF
>once|TRBV2|TRBD1|TRBJ1-1
TGTGCCAGCAGTGGGGACAGGGAGACTGAAGCTTTCTTT
CASSGDRETEAFF
>medium-sized|TRBV29-1|-|TRBJ1-2
TGCAGCGTTGTGGTATCTAGAGTCGATGGCTACACCTTC
CSVVVSRVDGYTF
>-|TRBV6-1|-|TRBJ1-2
TGTGCCAGCAGTGAAGAAGGGTGGGGGGGGCGCAGCTATGGCTACACCTTC
CASSEEGWGGRSYGYTF
>-|TRBV7-3|-|TRBJ1-2
TGTGCCAGCAGCTTTTCAGCTGACTCACCCATCTATGGCTACACCTTC
CASSFSADSPIYGYTF
>-|TRBV9|-|TRBJ2-1
TGTGCCAGCAGCGGTCCTGCCGAACAGGGCAGTGAGCAGTTCTTC
CASSGPAEQGSEQFF
>-|TRBV5-4|-|TRBJ2-5
TGTGCCAGCAGCAGGGGGGTTCAAGGATTTAAAGAGACCCAGTACTTC
CASSRGVQGFKETQYF
>-|TRBV18|-|TRBJ1-1
TGTGCCAGCTCCCGGGGGGTGTTGGACACTGAAGCTTTCTTT
CASSRGVLDTEAFF
>-|TRBV4-3|TRBD1|TRBJ1-1
TGCGCCAGCAGCCAGGACTGGGACAGCGGAACTGAAGCTTTCTTT
CASSQDWDSGTEAFF
>-|TRBV28|-|TRBJ1-2
TGTGCCAGCAGCATTATGGATAACTATGGCTACACCTTC
CASSIMDNYGYTF
>-|TRBV6-6|-|TRBJ1-6
TGTGCCACAAGGGGGGCAGTCCAATCCTATAATTCACCCCTCCACTTT
CATRGAVQSYNSPLHF
>-|TRBV4-2|TRBD2|TRBJ2-2
TGTGCCAGCAGCTATAGCGGGAGTCCCGGGGAGCTGTTTTTT
CASSYSGSPGELFF
>-|TRBV6-5|TRBD1|TRBJ2-7
TGTGCCAGCAGGGCAGGGGGCGGGAAAGACGAGCAGTACTTC
CASRAGGGKDEQYF
>-|TRBV28|-|TRBJ1-5
TGTGCCAGCAGCTCGCTGGGGGGGGGAGGCAATCAGCCCCAGCATTTT
CASSSLGGGGNQPQHF
>-|TRBV7-2|-|TRBJ1-1
TGTGCCAGCAGCTTAGAAGGGTTGGGTCAGTATTTGTTAACTGAAGCTTTCTTT
CASSLEGLGQYLLTEAFF
>-|TRBV7-2|-|TRBJ1-1
TGTGCCAGCAGCTTTGGGCGGGAGACGGCTGAAGCTTTCTTT
CASSFGRETAEAFF
>-|TRBV24-1|-|TRBJ2-3
TGTGCCGCAGCTAGCGGCACAGATACGCAGTATTTT
CAAASGTDTQYF
>few|TRBV7-9|-|TRBJ1-5
TGTGCCAGCAGCCTGCTTGTCGGGCAGCCCCAGCATTTT
CASSLLVGQPQHF
>-|TRBV5-1|TRBD1|TRBJ2-7
TGCGCCAGCAGCGGTGGACAGGGGGATTGGTACTTC
CASSGGQGDWYF
>-|TRBV6-5|-|TRBJ1-1
TGTGCCAGCAGTTACTTAGGGGCCTCGAACACTGAAGCTTTCTTT
CASSYLGASNTEAFF
>few|TRBV7-9|TRBD2|TRBJ2-1
TGTGCCAGCAGCTTAGGACTAGCGGGGGACGACAATGAGCAGTTCTTC
CASSLGLAGDDNEQFF
>-|TRBV6-1|-|TRBJ1-1
TGTGCCAGCAGTGAAAAAAGGGTACAGAACACTGAAGCTTTCTTT
CASSEKRVQNTEAFF
>-|TRBV7-3|TRBD1|TRBJ2-7
TGTGCCAGCAACTTTGGTCCGGGACAGGGGAGCGAGCAGTACTTC
CASNFGPGQGSEQYF
>-|TRBV19|-|TRBJ1-5
TGTGCCAGTAGTATAGGTAGGGGCCCTGGAAAGCCCCAGCATTTT
CASSIGRGPGKPQHF
>-|TRBV28|-|TRBJ2-3
TGTGCCAGCAGTGCGAGGGAAGCGGCTAGCACAGATACGCAGTATTTT
CASSAREAASTDTQYF
>-|TRBV24-1|TRBD2|TRBJ2-1
TGTGCCACCAGTGACGTTGGGACTAGCGGGGGGGATGAGCAGTTCTTC
CATSDVGTSGGDEQFF
>-|TRBV27|TRBD1|TRBJ1-1
TGTGCCACCCACAGGGGAGGCACTGAAGCTTTCTTT
CATHRGGTEAFF
>-|TRBV28|-|TRBJ2-3
TGTGCCAGCAGTTGGGGCACAGATACGCAGTATTTT
CASSWGTDTQYF
>-|TRBV28|-|TRBJ2-3
TGTGCCAGCAGTTTAGGGGACGCTAGCACAGATACGCAGTATTTT
CASSLGDASTDTQYF
>-|TRBV11-2|-|TRBJ2-1
TGTGCCAGCAGCTTAACCATGCAGTTCTTC
CASSLTMQFF
>-|TRBV19|TRBD1|TRBJ1-1
TGTGCCAGTAGTAGGACAGGGTACCCTGAAGCTTTCTTT
CASSRTGYPEAFF
>-|TRBV24-1|TRBD2|TRBJ2-1
TGTGCCACCAGTGACCCCTCAGGTGCGGGAGGATACAATGAGCAGTTCTTC
CATSDPSGAGGYNEQFF
>-|TRBV11-3|-|TRBJ2-6
TGTGCCAGCAGCTTATCCGGGTTGGGTACTTCTGGGGCCAACGTCCTGACTTTC
CASSLSGLGTSGANVLTF
>-|TRBV5-1|TRBD2|TRBJ2-3
TGCGCCAGCAGTACATTCGCCGGGACTAGCGGCACAGATACGCAGTATTTT
CASSTFAGTSGTDTQYF
>-|TRBV7-9|-|TRBJ1-2
TGTGCCAGCAGCTTAGCCTTTTGGCAGGGCCATGGCTACACCTTC
CASSLAFWQGHGYTF
>-|TRBV5-1|-|TRBJ2-1
TGCGCCAGCAGCTTGACAGGGACTAATACCTACAATGAGCAGTTCTTC
CASSLTGTNTYNEQFF
>-|TRBV2|-|TRBJ2-1
TGTGCCAGCAGTGAATTTGTGCCCCAGCACAATGAGCAGTTCTTC
CASSEFVPQHNEQFF
>-|TRBV28|-|TRBJ2-1
TGTGCCAGCAGTTTAACTCCGACCGACTACAATGAGCAGTTCTTC
CASSLTPTDYNEQFF
>-|TRBV6-5|-|TRBJ1-1
TGTGCCACAGGTCGTTCGGGGAACACTGAAGCTTTCTTT
CATGRSGNTEAFF